The next 13 T cell receptor beta chains were all read from a single sample in a study of T cell repertoires in cytomegalovirus infection. No antigens are known for them. A single record per CDR3 protein comes from TCRdb applying MiXCR to the reads. The table has 300,000 or so distinct CDR3 sequences, 20% to 25% seen once. Specimen: cultured PBMCs, collected from culture after CMV antigen stimulation. The source is a human donor in good health (CMV status not recorded). Some clones in this sample may be carry-over from other donors' samples.

This clonotype was detected a few times. This rearrangement joins TRBV11-2 to TRBJ1-1; 8 nucleotides agree with TRBD1. J gave up 5 bases and V 3 bases, and 8 bases lay outside the gene matches. The length of the CDR3 is 15 residues. Germline CDR1 and CDR2: SGHAT and FQNNGV. CDR3 protein: CASSFRQGRSTEAFF. CDR3 bases: TGTGCCAGCAGCTTTCGACAGGGGCGGTCGACTGAAGCTTTCTTT.

This clonotype has a handful of counts. The CDR3 region is CASSQFRQVGYTF. CDR3 DNA sequence: TGTGCCAGCAGCCAATTCAGACAGGTGGGCTACACCTTC. The chain couples TRBV3-1 to TRBJ1-2; D is perhaps TRBD1 (6 bases). This CDR3 contains 13 residues. V lost 2 bases and J 8 bases, leaving 12 bases between the germline ends. Germline V gene data show CDR1 as LGHDT and CDR2 as YNNKEL (reference sequence).

In regard to this clonotype: The junction shows a germline mismatch at one end, possibly a read error. This chain connects TRBV7-2 to TRBJ2-1; D remains unclear. The CDR3 consists of 14 residues. The germline V gene has CDR1 SGHTA and CDR2 FQGNSA. The CDR3 region is CASSLMGWYSEQFF. The CDR3 DNA reads TGTGCCAGCAGCTTAATGGGCTGGTACAGTGAGCAGTTCTTC.

This clonotype was detected ten times or more. This chain links TRBV6-1 with TRBJ2-1, with 11 bases matching TRBD2. The CDR3 runs to 16 residues. The germline gives CDR1 MNHNS, CDR2 SASEGT. The ends lost 9 bases at V and 0 bases at J; junction bases unmatched: 7. The chain's CDR3 is CASAGTSGFSYNEQFF. The CDR3, as DNA: TGTGCCAGTGCCGGGACTAGCGGCTTCTCCTACAATGAGCAGTTCTTC.

The gene calls are TRBV4-1 and TRBJ2-7; D is undetermined. In germline, CDR1 is MGHRA, CDR2 YSYEKL. The CDR3 sequence is 13 residues long. Trimming took 0 bases from V and 2 from J, leaving 5 bases between them. As DNA, the CDR3 is TGCGCCAGCAGCCAAGATGATACCTACGAGCAGTACGTC. Its protein is CASSQDDTYEQYV.

The chain recombines TRBV9 with TRBJ1-4, with 9 bases lining up with TRBD1. J gave up 8 bases and V 0 bases, and 8 bases lay outside the gene matches. This CDR3 is built from 16 residues. In germline, CDR1 is SGDLS, CDR2 YYNGEE. CDR3 amino acids: CASSVDVGTGHEKLFF. The DNA of the CDR3 is TGTGCCAGCAGCGTAGACGTCGGGACAGGGCACGAAAAACTGTTTTTT.

This clonotype has a count of ten or more. The rearrangement joins TRBV19 to TRBJ2-3; either TRBD1 or TRBD2 may fit D (5 bases each). The V end lost 7 bases, the J end lost 0 bases, and 11 bases lay between the germline ends. Germline V gene lookup returns CDR1 LNHDA and CDR2 SQIVND (reference sequence). The CDR3 consists of 14 residues. In DNA form, the CDR3 reads TGTGCCAGTACCTGGGACCGCAGCACAGATACGCAGTATTTT. Its protein is CASTWDRSTDTQYF.

This clonotype was seen a handful of times. V and J are TRBV7-3 and TRBJ2-1; the match to TRBD2 covers 8 bases. The germline CDR1 and CDR2 sequences are SGHTA and FQGTGA. V shed 2 bases and J 8 bases; nucleotides not matched to a gene: 14. This CDR3 has 17 amino acids. Here the CDR3 DNA reads TGTGCCAGCAGCTTAGGGCATGCGGGAGGACCCTCGGATGAGCAGTTCTTC. Translation gives CASSLGHAGGPSDEQFF. The whole variable domain, filled in from reference TRBV7-3 and TRBJ2-1, reads GAGVSQTPSNKVTEKGKYVELRCDPISGHTALYWYRQSLGQGPEFLIYFQGTGAADDSGLPNDRFFAVRPEGSVSTLKIQRTERGDSAVYLCASSLGHAGGPSDEQFFGPGTRLTVL.

The chain carries TRBV3-1 and TRBJ2-5; tentatively, D is TRBD1 (6 bases). This CDR3 has 14 amino acids. V was pared by 3 bases and J by 0 bases, with 8 bases between. Germline V gene sequence: CDR1 LGHDT, CDR2 YNNKEL (reference sequence). CDR3 in amino acids: CASSHGTNQETQYF. CDR3 coding DNA: TGTGCCAGCAGCCACGGGACAAACCAAGAGACCCAGTACTTC.

Only a few counts were recorded for this clonotype. This chain uses TRBV7-8 with TRBJ2-7; 7 nucleotides line up with TRBD2. Losses at the gene ends were 1 base for V and 0 bases for J; bases not matched to a gene: 12. This CDR3 contains 18 residues. Germline assignment: CDR1 SGHVS and CDR2 FQNEAQ. The CDR3 loop reads CASSLGGRASTSSYEQYV. In DNA form, the CDR3 reads TGTGCCAGCAGCTTAGGAGGGAGGGCCTCTACTAGCTCCTACGAGCAGTACGTC.

This clonotype showed up many times. This chain connects TRBV7-2 to TRBJ1-5; a weak D match, TRBD1 (5 bases). The V gene lost 4 bases and the J gene lost 4 bases, with 20 bases spanning the gap. The CDR3 is 17 amino acids. The germline gives CDR1 SGHTA, CDR2 FQGNSA. The CDR3 DNA reads as TGTGCCAGCAGCTCTATGGCTGGGCCAGGGATAAATCAGCCCCAGCATTTT. Its protein is CASSSMAGPGINQPQHF.

The chain joins TRBV5-8 to TRBJ1-1; a weak D match, TRBD1 (5 bases). The CDR3 contains 14 residues. Germline CDR1 and CDR2: SGHTS and YDEGEE. Deletions cut 4 bases from V and 4 bases from J, with 14 bases between. The CDR3 reads CASSGGPFVTEAFF. The DNA of the CDR3 is TGTGCCAGCAGCGGGGGACCCTTCGTCACTGAAGCTTTCTTT.

The sample holds one count of this clonotype. V is TRBV19 and J is TRBJ2-6; 11 bases are a match to TRBD1. CDR1 is LNHDA, CDR2 SQIVND, per germline (reference sequence). J lost 4 bases, V lost 3 bases, and 11 bases had no gene match. This CDR3 is built from 19 residues. The CDR3 sequence: CASSISRDRGEIGANVLTF. CDR3 sequence (DNA): TGTGCCAGTAGTATCTCCCGGGACAGGGGGGAGATCGGGGCCAACGTCCTGACTTTC. Complete variable domain (other parts from reference TRBV19 and TRBJ2-6): DGGITQSPKYLFRKEGQNVTLSCEQNLNHDAMYWYRQDPGQGLRLIYYSQIVNDFQKGDIAEGYSVSREKKESFPLTVTSAQKNPTAFYLCASSISRDRGEIGANVLTFGAGSRLTVL.